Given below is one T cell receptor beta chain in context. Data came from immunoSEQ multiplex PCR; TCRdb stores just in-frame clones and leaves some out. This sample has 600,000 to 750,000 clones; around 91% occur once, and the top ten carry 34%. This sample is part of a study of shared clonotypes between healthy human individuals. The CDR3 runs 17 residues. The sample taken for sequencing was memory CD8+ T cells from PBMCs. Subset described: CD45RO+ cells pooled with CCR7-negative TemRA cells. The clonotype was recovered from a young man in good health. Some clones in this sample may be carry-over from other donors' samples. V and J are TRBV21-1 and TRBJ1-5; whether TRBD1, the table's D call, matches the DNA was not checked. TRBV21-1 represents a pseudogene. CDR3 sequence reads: CASKSSRGQSYNQPQHF. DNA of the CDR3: TGTGCCAGCAAATCAAGTCGAGGACAGAGCTACAATCAGCCCCAGCATTTT.